The source of this T cell receptor (beta chain) is a study of shared clonotypes between healthy human individuals (dated by TCRdb to 2018 to 2020). Describing the broader study: A couple of women and a few men aged 18 to 49 years were included in the cohort. To increase sequencing depth and limit assay-specific biases, different laboratories used diverse techniques to prepare libraries and sequence TCR repertoires. Blood TCR repertoires of about 5 healthy adults were deeply sequenced to estimate repertoire size and the extent of clonotype sharing between individuals. Leukapheresis yielded between about 0.9 and 8.9 billion PBMCs per donor. For each donor, CD4 naive and CD4 memory were each run on three plates, CD8 naive on two plates, and CD8 memory on one plate. Overall study outcomes, separate from this receptor: Pairwise subsampling indicated that sequencing depth was expected to affect the degree of clonotype sharing among donors. Sampling was restricted to blood, and TCR repertoires in tissues likely differ from the TCR repertoires found in blood. The genetic and exposure-history diversity represented was limited by the small number of donors. About 5% of naive CD4, 3.5% of naive CD8, about 2.4% of memory CD4, and around 0.4% of memory CD8 clonotypes were shared across a few donors. Clonotypes shared by all four sorted-subset donors showed higher generation probabilities than non-shared clonotypes. Even with the large sequencing depth, rarefaction of the sorted-subset datasets indicated that sequencing was incomplete. Larger estimated clonotype richness was generally found for naive subsets than for memory subsets.

The donors were healthy, HIV-negative adults with no recently reported acute infections or vaccinations. All donors were Caucasian adults living in Nashville, Tennessee, USA. Magnetic negative selection was used to enrich CD4+ T cells, after which naive cells were positively selected on CD45RA and the negative fraction became the memory subset. After blood collection by leukapheresis, PBMCs were isolated using Ficoll-Histopaque density gradient centrifugation and then cryopreserved in the vapor phase of liquid nitrogen. Analytical flow cytometry was used to check the purity and quantity of every magnetically sorted T cell population. From each sorted fraction, genomic DNA was isolated and quantified by UV absorbance on a Nanodrop 2000c. In this sample, this clone turned up once. No cognate antigen has been identified for it. Per-nucleotide qualities are absent, and no much larger clonotype sits a single base away.

Using the deep immunoSEQ assay, TCR CDR3 regions were amplified from genomic DNA by multiplex PCR. For each cell subset, the extracted genomic DNA was distributed evenly across all wells of several immunoSEQ 96-well plates, and each plate served as one replicate. Each replicate PCR for sorted subsets received roughly 0.2 ug genomic DNA, equal to some 32,000 T cell genomes. The purified libraries were quantified using a Qubit 3.0 fluorometer, sized with a Bioanalyzer 2100, and then quantified again using the KAPA Library Quantification kit. Each immunoSEQ 96-well plate was sequenced on its own single-read 150-cycle Illumina NextSeq 550 flow cell. Per the authors' processing: The immunoSEQ output contained only junctional sequences without quality scores, so filtering could not match that applied to full-length reads. To assign V/J genes and CDR3, sequences were annotated using PyIR, a Python wrapper for IgBLAST v1.9, with IMGT germline references. Reads with weak V/J assignments (E-value above 1e-6), missing CDR3, stop codons, out-of-frame junctions, or ambiguous translated residues were removed. A V3J clonotype was defined by an identical inferred V gene, J gene, and CDR3 amino acid sequence. The percentage overlap between two repertoires was calculated by dividing the number of shared unique clonotypes by the size of the smaller repertoire. Three approaches were used to assess repertoire richness: RTK rarefaction, the Chao1 estimator, and Recon v2.1 estimates of unobserved clonotypes. For all TCRbeta clonotypes obtained by the gDNA method from a handful of donors, generation probabilities were computed with OLGA. Held by TCRdb, this immuneACCESS table contains in-frame sequences only and omits some clones. Under half of the omission traces to an unresolved V gene where checked; the cause of the rest is unknown. V, J and clone size were drawn from that table, and D and trimming were deduced from the DNA. For this sample the table gives fewer than 400,000 clones, of which approximately 79% were detected only once. The ten largest clones take up around 10% of the sample.

Sequencing was done on a sample of memory CD4+ T cells sorted from blood. This specimen's cell subset or site label, per the study, means: CD45RA-negative fraction. This TCR came from a man younger than 40 in good health.

The DNA sequence is TGTGCCAGCAGCTCCAACAGGGGTCTAAACACCATATATTTT. The resulting protein is CASSSNRGLNTIYF. The chain links TRBV11-2 with TRBJ1-3, with TRBD1 identical over 7 junction bases. CDR1 SGHAT and CDR2 FQNNGV were looked up in the germline V gene. At the junction V is shortened by 4 bases and J by 6 bases; bases outside the gene matches: 6. The CDR3 has 14 amino acids, counting the end cysteine and phenylalanine. Only the CDR3 DNA is retained, 42 bases long and in frame from the first base.